A selection of T cell receptor beta chains follows, all from one sample in a study of cytomegalovirus exposure and HLA in healthy donors. Sequenced by immunoSEQ multiplex PCR; TCRdb stores in-frame clones only, minus some. The repertoire table contains about 130,000 clones. The sequencing sample was made of PBMCs. The receptors originated from a man between 18 and 29 years old in good health and CMV-seronegative. CDR3s include the opening cysteine and the closing phenylalanine or tryptophan. A D gene is named only where the DNA matches it firmly. Clone size appears in some rows only: once, few, many, or a class for an expanded clone.

d_call: .; j_call: TRBJ1-5; v_call: TRBV6-5; clone_size: .; cdr3_aa: CASKGGSSNQPQHF; cdr3_nt: TGTGCCAGCAAAGGGGGTAGCAGCAATCAGCCCCAGCATTTT
d_call: TRBD1; j_call: TRBJ1-5; v_call: TRBV2; clone_size: .; cdr3_aa: CASTPFRLDRANRTQHF; cdr3_nt: TGTGCCAGCACCCCATTTCGCCTGGACAGGGCGAATAGGACCCAGCATTTT
d_call: TRBD1; j_call: TRBJ2-7; v_call: TRBV7-3; clone_size: .; cdr3_aa: CASSLTPTGVHHEQYF; cdr3_nt: TGTGCCAGCAGCTTAACTCCGACAGGGGTGCACCACGAGCAGTACTTC
d_call: TRBD2; j_call: TRBJ2-7; v_call: TRBV4-3; clone_size: .; cdr3_aa: CASSQAPTSGGHEQYF; cdr3_nt: TGCGCCAGCAGCCAAGCCCCGACTAGCGGGGGACACGAGCAGTACTTC
d_call: .; j_call: TRBJ2-4; v_call: TRBV4-2; clone_size: .; cdr3_aa: CASSQVAARAKNIQYF; cdr3_nt: TGTGCCAGCAGCCAAGTTGCTGCTAGGGCCAAAAACATTCAGTACTTC
d_call: .; j_call: TRBJ2-1; v_call: TRBV7-8; clone_size: .; cdr3_aa: CASSSTPEGYEQFF; cdr3_nt: TGTGCCAGCAGCTCTACCCCGGAGGGCTATGAGCAGTTCTTC
d_call: .; j_call: TRBJ2-2; v_call: TRBV4-3; clone_size: .; cdr3_aa: CASSQAGLGGNTGELFF; cdr3_nt: TGCGCCAGCAGCCAAGCCGGTTTGGGGGGGAACACCGGGGAGCTGTTTTTT
d_call: .; j_call: TRBJ2-7; v_call: TRBV18; clone_size: .; cdr3_aa: CASSPVGKGRKEDEQYF; cdr3_nt: TGTGCCAGCTCCCCCGTAGGAAAGGGGAGGAAGGAGGACGAGCAGTACTTC
d_call: TRBD2; j_call: TRBJ2-7; v_call: TRBV7-6; clone_size: .; cdr3_aa: CASSLTGTSVYEQYF; cdr3_nt: TGTGCCAGCAGCCTAACCGGGACTAGCGTCTACGAGCAGTACTTC
d_call: TRBD1; j_call: TRBJ1-5; v_call: TRBV7-3; clone_size: .; cdr3_aa: CASSLRRGRTRQGMASNQPQHF; cdr3_nt: TGTGCCAGCAGCCTCCGGCGAGGGCGCACCAGACAGGGGATGGCAAGCAATCAGCCCCAGCATTTT
d_call: .; j_call: TRBJ1-1; v_call: TRBV4-3; clone_size: .; cdr3_aa: CASSLNLGGTTEAFF; cdr3_nt: TGCGCCAGCAGCCTAAATCTGGGAGGAACCACTGAAGCTTTCTTT
d_call: TRBD2; j_call: TRBJ2-7; v_call: TRBV6-6; clone_size: .; cdr3_aa: CASSRGAYEQYF; cdr3_nt: TGTGCCAGCAGCCGGGGGGCCTACGAGCAGTACTTC
d_call: .; j_call: TRBJ2-3; v_call: TRBV9; clone_size: .; cdr3_aa: CASSVSGRGADTQYF; cdr3_nt: TGTGCCAGCAGCGTTTCGGGCAGGGGCGCAGATACGCAGTATTTT
d_call: TRBD1; j_call: TRBJ1-1; v_call: TRBV2; clone_size: .; cdr3_aa: CASSRGTTEAFF; cdr3_nt: TGTGCCAGCAGCAGGGGGACCACTGAAGCTTTCTTT
d_call: TRBD1; j_call: TRBJ2-2; v_call: TRBV15; clone_size: .; cdr3_aa: CATSRGQGDSSGELFF; cdr3_nt: TGTGCCACCAGCAGAGGACAGGGGGACTCTTCCGGGGAGCTGTTTTTT
d_call: TRBD1; j_call: TRBJ2-1; v_call: TRBV13; clone_size: .; cdr3_aa: CASSPRDRGVSEQFF; cdr3_nt: TGTGCCAGCAGCCCCCGGGACAGGGGGGTAAGTGAGCAGTTCTTC
d_call: TRBD1; j_call: TRBJ2-1; v_call: TRBV6-5; clone_size: .; cdr3_aa: CASSTRQGPHNEQFF; cdr3_nt: TGTGCCAGCAGTACGCGACAGGGGCCGCACAATGAGCAGTTCTTC
d_call: TRBD2; j_call: TRBJ2-1; v_call: TRBV4-3; clone_size: .; cdr3_aa: CASSQDIMAGGSEQFF; cdr3_nt: TGCGCCAGCAGCCAAGATATTATGGCGGGAGGGAGTGAGCAGTTCTTC
d_call: TRBD1; j_call: TRBJ2-7; v_call: TRBV5-1; clone_size: .; cdr3_aa: CASSFTPTGTAYEQYF; cdr3_nt: TGCGCCAGCAGCTTTACACCTACCGGGACAGCGTACGAGCAGTACTTC
d_call: .; j_call: TRBJ2-3; v_call: TRBV11-3; clone_size: .; cdr3_aa: CASSRRQGSDTQYF; cdr3_nt: TGTGCCAGCAGCCGACGGCAGGGGTCGGATACGCAGTATTTT
d_call: TRBD1; j_call: TRBJ1-1; v_call: TRBV5-1; clone_size: .; cdr3_aa: CASSLGADRAYTEAFF; cdr3_nt: TGCGCCAGCAGCTTGGGAGCGGACAGGGCTTACACTGAAGCTTTCTTT
d_call: TRBD1; j_call: TRBJ1-3; v_call: TRBV2; clone_size: .; cdr3_aa: CASSGQGAAGNTIYF; cdr3_nt: TGTGCCAGCAGCGGACAGGGGGCTGCTGGAAACACCATATATTTT
d_call: TRBD2; j_call: TRBJ2-1; v_call: TRBV5-4; clone_size: .; cdr3_aa: CASRAQRGPSSYNEQFF; cdr3_nt: TGTGCCAGCAGGGCGCAGCGGGGGCCGAGCTCCTACAATGAGCAGTTCTTC
d_call: .; j_call: TRBJ1-2; v_call: TRBV5-1; clone_size: .; cdr3_aa: CASSLGSPNYGYTF; cdr3_nt: TGCGCCAGCAGCCTAGGGAGTCCCAACTATGGCTACACCTTC
d_call: .; j_call: TRBJ2-7; v_call: TRBV9; clone_size: .; cdr3_aa: CASSATRMARSYEQYF; cdr3_nt: TGTGCCAGCAGCGCCACACGTATGGCCCGCTCCTACGAGCAGTACTTC
d_call: TRBD2; j_call: TRBJ2-3; v_call: TRBV5-1; clone_size: .; cdr3_aa: CASSSTSGSTDTQYF; cdr3_nt: TGCGCCAGCAGCTCCACTAGCGGTAGCACAGATACGCAGTATTTT
d_call: .; j_call: TRBJ2-7; v_call: TRBV5-4; clone_size: .; cdr3_aa: CASSRPGQNYEQYF; cdr3_nt: TGTGCCAGCAGCCGGCCGGGACAAAACTACGAGCAGTACTTC
d_call: .; j_call: TRBJ2-3; v_call: TRBV19; clone_size: .; cdr3_aa: CASQSQGGDTQYF; cdr3_nt: TGTGCCAGCCAATCCCAGGGAGGCGATACGCAGTATTTT
d_call: .; j_call: TRBJ1-1; v_call: TRBV11-2; clone_size: .; cdr3_aa: CASSLDITGEAFF; cdr3_nt: TGTGCCAGCAGCTTAGACATTACGGGTGAAGCTTTCTTT
d_call: .; j_call: TRBJ1-1; v_call: TRBV14; clone_size: .; cdr3_aa: CASSQFTGTPAEAFF; cdr3_nt: TGTGCCAGCAGCCAATTCACAGGGACCCCAGCTGAAGCTTTCTTT
d_call: TRBD1; j_call: TRBJ2-2; v_call: TRBV14; clone_size: .; cdr3_aa: CASNRGNTGELFF; cdr3_nt: TGTGCCAGCAACAGGGGGAACACCGGGGAGCTGTTTTTT
d_call: TRBD1; j_call: TRBJ2-5; v_call: TRBV7-7; clone_size: .; cdr3_aa: CASSKGQGAETQYF; cdr3_nt: TGTGCTAGCAGTAAAGGACAGGGGGCAGAGACCCAGTACTTC
d_call: .; j_call: TRBJ1-5; v_call: TRBV5-5; clone_size: .; cdr3_aa: CASSVKPRDNQPQHF; cdr3_nt: TGTGCCAGCAGCGTGAAACCCAGGGACAATCAGCCCCAGCATTTT
d_call: .; j_call: TRBJ2-7; v_call: TRBV6-5; clone_size: medium-sized; cdr3_aa: CASSFVGHSPYEQYF; cdr3_nt: TGTGCCAGCAGTTTTGTCGGACATTCCCCCTACGAGCAGTACTTC
d_call: TRBD2; j_call: TRBJ2-7; v_call: TRBV5-4; clone_size: .; cdr3_aa: CASSNQGTSGAPF; cdr3_nt: TGTGCCAGCAGCAACCAAGGGACTAGCGGGGCTCCTTTC
d_call: .; j_call: TRBJ1-1; v_call: TRBV21-1; clone_size: .; cdr3_aa: CASSKCRFGTEAFF; cdr3_nt: TGTGCCAGCAGCAAATGCAGGTTTGGCACTGAAGCTTTCTTT
d_call: .; j_call: TRBJ2-1; v_call: TRBV19; clone_size: .; cdr3_aa: CASTDKKRPTPSGEQFF; cdr3_nt: TGTGCCAGTACCGATAAAAAGCGTCCAACCCCCAGCGGTGAGCAGTTCTTC
d_call: TRBD1; j_call: TRBJ1-4; v_call: TRBV5-1; clone_size: .; cdr3_aa: CASSLEGTGNEKLFF; cdr3_nt: TGCGCCAGCAGCTTGGAAGGGACAGGGAATGAAAAACTGTTTTTT
d_call: .; j_call: TRBJ1-5; v_call: TRBV4-3; clone_size: .; cdr3_aa: CASSQDGGGRNQPQHF; cdr3_nt: TGCGCCAGCAGCCAAGATGGCGGAGGGAGGAATCAGCCCCAGCATTTT
d_call: .; j_call: TRBJ1-5; v_call: TRBV6-1; clone_size: .; cdr3_aa: CASSGTSQPQHF; cdr3_nt: TGTGCCAGCTCAGGAACTTCTCAGCCCCAGCATTTT
d_call: TRBD2; j_call: TRBJ2-1; v_call: TRBV27; clone_size: .; cdr3_aa: CASSLLGRVGEQFF; cdr3_nt: TGTGCCAGCAGTTTATTAGGGAGGGTGGGAGAGCAGTTCTTC
d_call: TRBD2; j_call: TRBJ2-7; v_call: TRBV5-1; clone_size: .; cdr3_aa: CASSFSGLGYEQYF; cdr3_nt: TGCGCCAGCAGCTTCAGTGGACTAGGCTACGAGCAGTACTTC
d_call: .; j_call: TRBJ2-7; v_call: TRBV2; clone_size: .; cdr3_aa: CASRPPGSLYEQYF; cdr3_nt: TGTGCCAGCAGACCCCCAGGGTCTCTCTACGAGCAGTACTTC
d_call: .; j_call: TRBJ2-1; v_call: TRBV7-7; clone_size: .; cdr3_aa: CASSPTTRSQESGNEQFF; cdr3_nt: TGTGCTAGCAGCCCAACAACTAGGAGTCAGGAATCCGGGAATGAGCAGTTCTTC
d_call: .; j_call: TRBJ2-2; v_call: TRBV5-1; clone_size: .; cdr3_aa: CASSLDRADGAGELFF; cdr3_nt: TGCGCCAGCAGCTTGGACAGGGCGGATGGGGCCGGGGAGCTGTTTTTT
d_call: .; j_call: TRBJ2-7; v_call: TRBV5-5; clone_size: .; cdr3_aa: CASSLDSPYEQYF; cdr3_nt: TGTGCCAGCAGCTTGGACAGCCCCTACGAGCAGTACTTC
d_call: TRBD1; j_call: TRBJ2-2; v_call: TRBV4-3; clone_size: .; cdr3_aa: CASSPGATGGNTGELFF; cdr3_nt: TGCGCCAGCAGCCCCGGAGCGACAGGGGGGAACACCGGGGAGCTGTTTTTT